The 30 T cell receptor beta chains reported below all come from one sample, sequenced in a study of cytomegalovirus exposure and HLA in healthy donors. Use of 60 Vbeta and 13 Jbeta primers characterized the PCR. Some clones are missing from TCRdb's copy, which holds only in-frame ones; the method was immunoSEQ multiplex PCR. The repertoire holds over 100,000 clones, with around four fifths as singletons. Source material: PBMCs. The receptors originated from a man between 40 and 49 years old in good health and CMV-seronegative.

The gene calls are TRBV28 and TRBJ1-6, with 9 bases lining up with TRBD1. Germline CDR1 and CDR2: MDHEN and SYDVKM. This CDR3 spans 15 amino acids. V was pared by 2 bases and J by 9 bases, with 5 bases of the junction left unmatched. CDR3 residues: CASSLSTTGGSPLHF. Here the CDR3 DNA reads TGTGCCAGCAGTTTAAGTACGACAGGGGGTTCACCCCTCCACTTT. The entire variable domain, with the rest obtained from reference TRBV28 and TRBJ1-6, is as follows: DVKVTQSSRYLVKRTGEKVFLECVQDMDHENMFWYRQDPGLGLRLIYFSYDVKMKEKGDIPEGYSVSREKKERFSLILESASTNQTSMYLCASSLSTTGGSPLHFGNGTRLTVT.

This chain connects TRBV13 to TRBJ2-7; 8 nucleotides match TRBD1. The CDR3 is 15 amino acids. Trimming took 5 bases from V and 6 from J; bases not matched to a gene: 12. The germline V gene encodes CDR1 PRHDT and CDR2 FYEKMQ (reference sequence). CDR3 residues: CASSPQAGGPIEQYF. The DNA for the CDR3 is TGTGCCAGCAGCCCCCAGGCAGGGGGCCCCATCGAGCAGTACTTC.

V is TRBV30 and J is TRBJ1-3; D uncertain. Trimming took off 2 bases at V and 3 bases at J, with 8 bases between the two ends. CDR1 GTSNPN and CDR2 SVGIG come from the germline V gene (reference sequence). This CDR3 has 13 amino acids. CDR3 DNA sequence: TGTGCCTGGAGTAAGGGAGGTGGAAACACCATATATTTT. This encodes CAWSKGGGNTIYF.

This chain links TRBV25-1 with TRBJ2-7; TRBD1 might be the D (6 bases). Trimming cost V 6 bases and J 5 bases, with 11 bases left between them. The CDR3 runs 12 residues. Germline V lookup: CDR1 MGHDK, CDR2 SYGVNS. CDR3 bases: TGTGCCAGCAGACAGGGTTCCCACGAGCAGTACTTC. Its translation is CASRQGSHEQYF.

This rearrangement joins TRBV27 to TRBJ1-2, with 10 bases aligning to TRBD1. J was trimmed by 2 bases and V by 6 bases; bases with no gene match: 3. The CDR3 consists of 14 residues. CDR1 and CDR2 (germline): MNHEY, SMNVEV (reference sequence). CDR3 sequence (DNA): TGTGCCAGCAGCCCGGACAGGGGGAACTATGGCTACACCTTC. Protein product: CASSPDRGNYGYTF.

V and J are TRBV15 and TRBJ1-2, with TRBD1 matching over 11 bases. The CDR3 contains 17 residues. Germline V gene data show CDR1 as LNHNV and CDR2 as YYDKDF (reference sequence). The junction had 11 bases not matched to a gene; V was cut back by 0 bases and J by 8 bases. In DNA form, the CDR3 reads TGTGCCACCAGCAGAGACCCACCGGGACAGGGGGAGGACGGCTACACCTTC. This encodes CATSRDPPGQGEDGYTF.

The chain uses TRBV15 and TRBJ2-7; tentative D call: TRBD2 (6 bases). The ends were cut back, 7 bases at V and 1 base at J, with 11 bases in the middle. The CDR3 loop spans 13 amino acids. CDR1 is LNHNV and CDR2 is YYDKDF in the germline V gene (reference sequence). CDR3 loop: CATKEGRSYEQYF. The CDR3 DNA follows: TGTGCCACCAAGGAGGGGAGGTCCTACGAGCAGTACTTC.

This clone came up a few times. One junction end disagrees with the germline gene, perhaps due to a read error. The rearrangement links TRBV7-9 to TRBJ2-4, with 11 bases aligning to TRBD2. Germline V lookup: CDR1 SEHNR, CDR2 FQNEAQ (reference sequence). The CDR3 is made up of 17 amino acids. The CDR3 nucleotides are TGTTCCAGCAGCTTAGTGACTAGCGGGGACCCCGGGGACATTCAGTACTTC. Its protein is CSSSLVTSGDPGDIQYF.

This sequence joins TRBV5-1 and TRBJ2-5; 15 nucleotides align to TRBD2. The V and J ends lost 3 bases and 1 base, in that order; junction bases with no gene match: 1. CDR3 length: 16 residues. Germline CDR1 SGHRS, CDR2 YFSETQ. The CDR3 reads CASSWGLAGGQETQYF. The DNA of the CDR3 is TGCGCCAGCAGCTGGGGACTAGCGGGGGGCCAAGAGACCCAGTACTTC.

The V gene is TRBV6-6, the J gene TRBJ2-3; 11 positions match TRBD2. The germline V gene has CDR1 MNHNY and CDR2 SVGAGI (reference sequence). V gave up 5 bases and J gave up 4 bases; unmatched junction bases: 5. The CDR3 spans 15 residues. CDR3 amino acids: CASSLRGLAADTQYF. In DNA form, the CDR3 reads TGTGCCAGCAGTCTCCGGGGACTAGCGGCAGATACGCAGTATTTT.

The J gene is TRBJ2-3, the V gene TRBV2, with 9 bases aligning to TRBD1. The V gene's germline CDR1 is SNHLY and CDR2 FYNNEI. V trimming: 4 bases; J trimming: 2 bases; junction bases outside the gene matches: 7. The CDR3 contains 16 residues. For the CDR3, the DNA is TGTGCCAGCAGTGTGGGACAGGGAGTTTCCACAGATACGCAGTATTTT. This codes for CASSVGQGVSTDTQYF. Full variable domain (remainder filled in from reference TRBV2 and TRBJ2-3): EPEVTQTPSHQVTQMGQEVILRCVPISNHLYFYWYRQILGQKVEFLVSFYNNEISEKSEIFDDQFSVERPDGSNFTLKIRSTKLEDSAMYFCASSVGQGVSTDTQYFGPGTRLTVL.

The CDR3: CAISEARSGRNQPQHF. CDR3 nucleotides: TGTGCCATCAGTGAGGCGAGGTCAGGGCGCAATCAGCCCCAGCATTTT. This chain joins TRBV10-3 and TRBJ1-5; weak D call: TRBD1 (5 bases). CDR3 size: 16 residues. Germline V gene data show CDR1 as ENHRY and CDR2 as SYGVKD. The V end lost 2 bases, the J end lost 2 bases, and 13 bases lay between the germline ends.

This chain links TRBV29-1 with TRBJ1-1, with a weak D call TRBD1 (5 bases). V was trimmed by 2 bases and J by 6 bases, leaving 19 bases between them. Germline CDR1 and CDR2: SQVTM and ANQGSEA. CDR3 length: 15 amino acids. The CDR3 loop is CSVETGLREGAEAFF. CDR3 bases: TGCAGCGTTGAAACGGGGCTCCGGGAGGGCGCTGAAGCTTTCTTT.

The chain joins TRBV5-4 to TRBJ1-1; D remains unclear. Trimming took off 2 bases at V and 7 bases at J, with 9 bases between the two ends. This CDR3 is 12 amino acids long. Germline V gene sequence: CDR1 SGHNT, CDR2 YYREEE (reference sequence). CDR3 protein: CASSLETSEAFF. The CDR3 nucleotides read TGTGCCAGCAGCTTAGAAACTAGTGAAGCTTTCTTT. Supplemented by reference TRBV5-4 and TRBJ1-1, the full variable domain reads ETGVTQSPTHLIKTRGQQVTLRCSSQSGHNTVSWYQQALGQGPQFIFQYYREEENGRGNFPPRFSGLQFPNYSSELNVNALELDDSALYLCASSLETSEAFFGQGTRLTVV.

CDR3 sequence: CASSFGGLENEKLFF. The DNA for the CDR3 is TGTGCCAGCAGCTTCGGGGGGCTGGAGAATGAAAAACTGTTTTTT. The chain carries TRBV7-8 and TRBJ1-4; weak D call: TRBD1 (6 bases). V gave up 3 bases and J gave up 5 bases, with 13 bases separating them. The CDR3 is 15 residues long. CDR1 is SGHVS and CDR2 is FQNEAQ in the germline V gene.

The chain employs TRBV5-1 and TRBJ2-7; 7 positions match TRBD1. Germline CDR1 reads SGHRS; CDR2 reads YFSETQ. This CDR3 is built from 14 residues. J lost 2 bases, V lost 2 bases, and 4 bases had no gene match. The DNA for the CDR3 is TGCGCCAGCAGCTTTGGAGACAGGGCCTACGAGCAGTACTTC. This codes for CASSFGDRAYEQYF.

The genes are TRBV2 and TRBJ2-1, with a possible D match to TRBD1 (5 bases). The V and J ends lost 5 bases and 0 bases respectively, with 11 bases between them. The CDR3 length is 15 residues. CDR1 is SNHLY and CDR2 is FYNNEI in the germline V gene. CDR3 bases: TGTGCCAGCAGTCAAGACAGCAACTCCTACAATGAGCAGTTCTTC. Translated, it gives CASSQDSNSYNEQFF. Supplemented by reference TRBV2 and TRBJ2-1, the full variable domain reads EPEVTQTPSHQVTQMGQEVILRCVPISNHLYFYWYRQILGQKVEFLVSFYNNEISEKSEIFDDQFSVERPDGSNFTLKIRSTKLEDSAMYFCASSQDSNSYNEQFFGPGTRLTVL.

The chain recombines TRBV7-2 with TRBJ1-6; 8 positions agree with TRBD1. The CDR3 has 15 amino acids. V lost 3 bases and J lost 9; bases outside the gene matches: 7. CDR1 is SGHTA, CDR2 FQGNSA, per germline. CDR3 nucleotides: TGTGCCAGCAGCTTCCCCACAGGGGGTGGTTCACCCCTCCACTTT. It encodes CASSFPTGGGSPLHF.

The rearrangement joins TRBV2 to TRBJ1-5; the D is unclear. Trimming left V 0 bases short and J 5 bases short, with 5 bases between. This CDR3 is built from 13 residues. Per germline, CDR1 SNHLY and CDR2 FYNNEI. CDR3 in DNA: TGTGCCAGCAGTGAAGCCGGGTATCAGCCCCAGCATTTT. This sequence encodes CASSEAGYQPQHF.

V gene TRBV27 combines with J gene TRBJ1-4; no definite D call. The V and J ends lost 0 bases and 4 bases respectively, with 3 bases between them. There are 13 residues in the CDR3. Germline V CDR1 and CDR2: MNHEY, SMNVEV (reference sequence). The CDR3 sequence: CASSLSINEKLFF. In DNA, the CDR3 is TGTGCCAGCAGTTTATCTATTAATGAAAAACTGTTTTTT.

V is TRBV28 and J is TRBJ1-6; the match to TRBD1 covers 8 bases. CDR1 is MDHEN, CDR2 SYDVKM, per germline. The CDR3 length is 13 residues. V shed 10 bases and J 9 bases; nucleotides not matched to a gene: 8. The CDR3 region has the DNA TGTGCCACAGCAGGACAGGGTCTTTCACCCCTCCACTTT. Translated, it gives CATAGQGLSPLHF.

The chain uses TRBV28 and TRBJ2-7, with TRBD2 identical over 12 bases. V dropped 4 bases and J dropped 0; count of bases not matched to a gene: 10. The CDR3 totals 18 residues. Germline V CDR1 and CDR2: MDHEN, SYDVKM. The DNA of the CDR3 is TGTGCCAGCAGTTATCGTACTAGCGGGGGGACCTACTCCTACGAGCAGTACTTC. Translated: CASSYRTSGGTYSYEQYF.

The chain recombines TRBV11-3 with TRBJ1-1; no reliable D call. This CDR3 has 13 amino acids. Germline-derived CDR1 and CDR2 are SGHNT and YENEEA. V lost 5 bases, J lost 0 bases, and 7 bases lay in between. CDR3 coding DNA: TGTGCCAGCAGCCCGACTGTGAACACTGAAGCTTTCTTT. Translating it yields CASSPTVNTEAFF.

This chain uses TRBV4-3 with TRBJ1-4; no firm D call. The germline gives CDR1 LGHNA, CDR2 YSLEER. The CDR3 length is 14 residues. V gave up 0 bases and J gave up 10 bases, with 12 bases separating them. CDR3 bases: TGCGCCAGCAGCCAAGATTGGTCCCGGGGAAAACTGTTTTTT. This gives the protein CASSQDWSRGKLFF.

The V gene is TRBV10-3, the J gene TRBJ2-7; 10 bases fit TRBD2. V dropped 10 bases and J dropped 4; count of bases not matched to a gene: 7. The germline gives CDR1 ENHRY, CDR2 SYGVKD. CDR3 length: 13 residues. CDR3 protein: CATGLAVIYEQYF. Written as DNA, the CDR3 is TGTGCCACCGGACTAGCGGTGATATACGAGCAGTACTTC.

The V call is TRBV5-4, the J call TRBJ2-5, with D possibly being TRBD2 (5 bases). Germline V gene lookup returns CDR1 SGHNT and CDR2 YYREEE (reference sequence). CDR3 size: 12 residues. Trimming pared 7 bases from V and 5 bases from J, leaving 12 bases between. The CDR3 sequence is CASSRAAETQYF. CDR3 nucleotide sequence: TGTGCCAGCTCACGAGCGGCGGAGACCCAGTACTTC.

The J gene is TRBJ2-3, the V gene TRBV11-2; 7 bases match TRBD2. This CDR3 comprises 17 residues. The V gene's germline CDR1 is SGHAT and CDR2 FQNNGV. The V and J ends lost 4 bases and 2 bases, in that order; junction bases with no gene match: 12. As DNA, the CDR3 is TGTGCCAGCAGCTATCCAGTAGCGGGCCTTTTCACAGATACGCAGTATTTT. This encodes CASSYPVAGLFTDTQYF.

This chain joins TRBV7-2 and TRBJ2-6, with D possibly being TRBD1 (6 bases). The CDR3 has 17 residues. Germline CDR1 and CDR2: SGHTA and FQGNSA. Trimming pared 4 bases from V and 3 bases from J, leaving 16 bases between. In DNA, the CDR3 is TGTGCCAGCAGCTCCCTACCCTCAGGGGTTGGGGCCAACGTCCTGACTTTC. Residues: CASSSLPSGVGANVLTF.

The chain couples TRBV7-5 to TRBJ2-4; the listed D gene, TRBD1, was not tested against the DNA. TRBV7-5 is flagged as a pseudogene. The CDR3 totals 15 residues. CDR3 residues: CARSPPGQYKNIQYF. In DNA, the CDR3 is TGTGCCAGAAGCCCCCCGGGACAGTACAAAAACATTCAGTACTTC.

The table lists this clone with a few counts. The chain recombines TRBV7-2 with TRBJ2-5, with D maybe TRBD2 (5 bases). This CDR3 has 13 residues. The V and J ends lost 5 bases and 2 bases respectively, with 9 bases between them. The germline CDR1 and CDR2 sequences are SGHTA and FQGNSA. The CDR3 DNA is TGTGCCAGCAGCGTGCGGGTGCAAGAGACCCAGTACTTC. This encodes CASSVRVQETQYF.